Shown below are 2 T cell receptor beta chains from a single sample sequenced in a study of blood T cell repertoires in COVID-19. Repertoires were generated with immunoSEQ multiplex PCR, while TCRdb's copy carries only in-frame clones and drops some. The sample has more than 150,000 clones, approximately 80% seen once. Sequencing was performed on PBMCs or T cells enriched from blood (not recorded which). These receptors came from a woman aged 45 to 65 who had recovered from COVID-19.

The chain carries TRBV19 and TRBJ1-4, with unresolved D. The germline V gene encodes CDR1 LNHDA and CDR2 SQIVND (reference sequence). V dropped 4 bases and J dropped 8 bases, with 8 bases sitting between them. CDR3 length: 12 amino acids. CDR3 nucleotide sequence: TGTGCCAGTAGTAATCCCGGGGAAAAACTGTTTTTT. It codes for CASSNPGEKLFF.

The chain employs TRBV2 and TRBJ2-2, with 9 positions matching TRBD2. This CDR3 has 15 amino acids. Germline V CDR1 and CDR2: SNHLY, FYNNEI. The V gene end was trimmed by 6 bases and the J gene end by 1 base; junction bases not matched to a gene: 3. CDR3 sequence reads: CASSKTSGNTGELFF. In nucleotides, the CDR3 is TGTGCCAGCAGCAAGACTAGCGGGAACACCGGGGAGCTGTTTTTT.